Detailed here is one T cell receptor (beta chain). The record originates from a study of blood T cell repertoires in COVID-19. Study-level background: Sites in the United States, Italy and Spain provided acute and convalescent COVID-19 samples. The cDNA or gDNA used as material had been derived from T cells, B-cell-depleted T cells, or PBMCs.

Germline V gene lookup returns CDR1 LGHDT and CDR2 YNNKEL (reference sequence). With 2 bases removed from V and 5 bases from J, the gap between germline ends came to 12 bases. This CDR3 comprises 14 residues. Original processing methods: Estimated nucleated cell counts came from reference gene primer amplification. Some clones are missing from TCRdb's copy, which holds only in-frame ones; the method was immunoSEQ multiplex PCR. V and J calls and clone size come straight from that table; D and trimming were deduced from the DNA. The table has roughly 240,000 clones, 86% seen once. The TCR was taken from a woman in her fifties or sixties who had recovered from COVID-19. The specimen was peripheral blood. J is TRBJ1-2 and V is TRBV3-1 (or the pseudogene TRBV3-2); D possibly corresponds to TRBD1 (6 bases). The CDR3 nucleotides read TGTGCCAGCAGCCAAAGGGCGACAGGATATGGCTACACCTTC. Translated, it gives CASSQRATGYGYTF.